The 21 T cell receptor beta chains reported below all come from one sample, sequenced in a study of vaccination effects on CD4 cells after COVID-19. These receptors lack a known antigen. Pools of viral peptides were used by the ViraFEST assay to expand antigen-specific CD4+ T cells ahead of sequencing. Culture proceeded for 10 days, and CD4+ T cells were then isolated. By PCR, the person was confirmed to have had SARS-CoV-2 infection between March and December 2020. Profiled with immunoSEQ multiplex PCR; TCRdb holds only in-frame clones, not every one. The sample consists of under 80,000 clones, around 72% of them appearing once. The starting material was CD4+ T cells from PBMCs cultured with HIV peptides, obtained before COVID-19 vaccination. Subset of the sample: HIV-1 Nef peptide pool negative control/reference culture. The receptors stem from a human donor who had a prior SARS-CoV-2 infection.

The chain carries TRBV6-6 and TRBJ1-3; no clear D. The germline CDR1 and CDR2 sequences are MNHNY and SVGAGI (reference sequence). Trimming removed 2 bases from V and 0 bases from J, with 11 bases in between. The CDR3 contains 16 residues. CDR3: CASSYGQADSGNTIYF. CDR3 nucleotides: TGTGCCAGCAGTTACGGGCAGGCCGACTCTGGAAACACCATATATTTT.

The CDR3 here is CASSPRGTNQPQHF. The CDR3, as DNA: TGTGCCAGCAGCCCCCGCGGCACCAATCAGCCCCAGCATTTT. The chain combines TRBV28 with TRBJ1-5; no reliable D call. Trimming removed 6 bases from V and 3 bases from J, with 12 bases in between. Germline CDR1 is MDHEN and CDR2 is SYDVKM. The CDR3 length is 14 residues.

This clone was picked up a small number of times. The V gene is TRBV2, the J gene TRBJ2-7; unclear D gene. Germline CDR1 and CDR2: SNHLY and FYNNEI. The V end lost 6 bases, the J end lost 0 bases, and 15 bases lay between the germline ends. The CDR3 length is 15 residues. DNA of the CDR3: TGTGCCAGCAGAGAAAGGCGACCGGTCTCCTACGAGCAGTACTTC. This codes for CASRERRPVSYEQYF.

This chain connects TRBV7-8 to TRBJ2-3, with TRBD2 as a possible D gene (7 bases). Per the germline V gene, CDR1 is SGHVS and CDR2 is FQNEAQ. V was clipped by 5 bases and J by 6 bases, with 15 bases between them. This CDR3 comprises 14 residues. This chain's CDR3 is CASSGRGGGDTQYF. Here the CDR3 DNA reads TGTGCCAGCAGCGGAAGGGGAGGGGGGGATACGCAGTATTTT.

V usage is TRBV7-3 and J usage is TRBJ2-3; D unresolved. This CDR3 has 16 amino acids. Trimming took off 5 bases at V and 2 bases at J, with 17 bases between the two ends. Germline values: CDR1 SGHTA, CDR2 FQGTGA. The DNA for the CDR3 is TGTGCCAGCAGCCCCGGTTCTCTCCCCCACACAGATACGCAGTATTTT. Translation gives CASSPGSLPHTDTQYF.

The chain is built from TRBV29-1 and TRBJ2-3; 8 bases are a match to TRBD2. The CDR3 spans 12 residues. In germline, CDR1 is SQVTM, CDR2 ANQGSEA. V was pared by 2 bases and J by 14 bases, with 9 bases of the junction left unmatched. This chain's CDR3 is CSVENRSGIVYF. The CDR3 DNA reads TGCAGCGTTGAAAATCGTAGCGGGATAGTGTATTTT.

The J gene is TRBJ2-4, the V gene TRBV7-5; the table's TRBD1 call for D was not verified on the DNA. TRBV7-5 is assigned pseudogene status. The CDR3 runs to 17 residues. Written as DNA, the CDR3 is TGTGCCAGAAGCCCGGAGGACAGGGGGTCAGCCAAAAACATTCAGTACTTC. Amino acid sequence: CARSPEDRGSAKNIQYF.

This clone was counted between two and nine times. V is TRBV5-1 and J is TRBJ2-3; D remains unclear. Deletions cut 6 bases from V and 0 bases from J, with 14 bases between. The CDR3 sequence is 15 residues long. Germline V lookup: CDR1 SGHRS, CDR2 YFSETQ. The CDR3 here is CASNTDPVSTDTQYF. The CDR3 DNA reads TGCGCCAGCAATACAGACCCAGTGAGCACAGATACGCAGTATTTT.

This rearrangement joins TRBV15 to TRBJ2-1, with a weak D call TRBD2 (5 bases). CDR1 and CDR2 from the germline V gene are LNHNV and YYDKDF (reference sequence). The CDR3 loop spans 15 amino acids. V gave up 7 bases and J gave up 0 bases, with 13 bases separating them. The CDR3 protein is CATKDYPSSYNEQFF. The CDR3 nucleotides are TGTGCCACCAAAGACTATCCAAGCTCCTACAATGAGCAGTTCTTC.

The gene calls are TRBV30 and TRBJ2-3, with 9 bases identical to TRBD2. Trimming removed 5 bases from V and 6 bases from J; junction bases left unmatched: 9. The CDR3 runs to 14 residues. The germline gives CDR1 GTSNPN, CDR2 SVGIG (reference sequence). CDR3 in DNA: TGTGCCTGGGGGAGCGGGAGGCCGGGGGATACGCAGTATTTT. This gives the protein CAWGSGRPGDTQYF. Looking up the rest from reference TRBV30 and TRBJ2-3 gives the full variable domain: SQTIHQWPATLVQPVGSPLSLECTVEGTSNPNLYWYRQAAGRGLQLLFYSVGIGQISSEVPQNLSASRPQDRQFILSSKKLLLSDSGFYLCAWGSGRPGDTQYFGPGTRLTVL.

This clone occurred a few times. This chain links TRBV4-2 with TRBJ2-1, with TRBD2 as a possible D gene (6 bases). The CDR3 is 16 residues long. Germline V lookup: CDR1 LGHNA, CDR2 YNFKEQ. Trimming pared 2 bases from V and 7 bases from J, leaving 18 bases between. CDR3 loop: CASSQRVGSAGNEQFF. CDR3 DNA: TGTGCCAGCAGCCAACGGGTCGGGAGTGCTGGTAATGAGCAGTTCTTC.

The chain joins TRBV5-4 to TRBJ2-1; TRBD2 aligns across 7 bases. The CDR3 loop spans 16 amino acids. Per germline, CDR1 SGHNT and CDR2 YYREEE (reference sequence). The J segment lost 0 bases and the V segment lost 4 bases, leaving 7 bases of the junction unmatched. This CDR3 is CASSMGTTSSYNEQFF. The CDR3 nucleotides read TGTGCCAGCAGCATGGGGACTACGAGCTCCTACAATGAGCAGTTCTTC.

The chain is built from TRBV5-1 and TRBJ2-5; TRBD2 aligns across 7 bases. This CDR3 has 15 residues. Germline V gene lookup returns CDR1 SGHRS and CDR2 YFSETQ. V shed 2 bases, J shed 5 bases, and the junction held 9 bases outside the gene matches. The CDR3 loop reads CASSFATGGGETQYF. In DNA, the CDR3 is TGCGCCAGCAGCTTCGCAACGGGAGGAGGTGAGACCCAGTACTTC.

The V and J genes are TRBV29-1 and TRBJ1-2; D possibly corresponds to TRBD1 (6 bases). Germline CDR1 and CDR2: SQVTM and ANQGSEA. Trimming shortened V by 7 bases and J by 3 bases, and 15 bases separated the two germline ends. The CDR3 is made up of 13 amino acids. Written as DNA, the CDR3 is TGCAGCGACGGTCCCGGGGGCGACTATGGCTACACCTTC. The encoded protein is CSDGPGGDYGYTF.

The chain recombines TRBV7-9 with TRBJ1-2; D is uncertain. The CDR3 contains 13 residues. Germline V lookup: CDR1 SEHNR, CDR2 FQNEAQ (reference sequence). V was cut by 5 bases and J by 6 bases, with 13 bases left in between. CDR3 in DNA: TGTGCCAGCAGCCCATTGAGGGCGGATGGCTACACCTTC. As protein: CASSPLRADGYTF. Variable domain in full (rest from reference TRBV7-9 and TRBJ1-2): DTGVSQNPRHKITKRGQNVTFRCDPISEHNRLYWYRQTLGQGPEFLTYFQNEAQLEKSRLLSDRFSAERPKGSFSTLEIQRTEQGDSAMYLCASSPLRADGYTFGSGTRLTVV.

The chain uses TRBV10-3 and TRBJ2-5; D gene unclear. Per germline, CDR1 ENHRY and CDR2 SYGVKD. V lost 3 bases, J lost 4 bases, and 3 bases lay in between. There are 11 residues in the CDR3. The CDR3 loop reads CAISDLETQYF. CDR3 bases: TGTGCCATCAGTGATTTAGAGACCCAGTACTTC.

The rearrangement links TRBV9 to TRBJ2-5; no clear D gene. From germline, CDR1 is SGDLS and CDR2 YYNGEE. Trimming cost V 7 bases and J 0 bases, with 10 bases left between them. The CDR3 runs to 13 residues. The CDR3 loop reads CASGRADQETQYF. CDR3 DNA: TGTGCCAGCGGTAGGGCCGACCAAGAGACCCAGTACTTC.

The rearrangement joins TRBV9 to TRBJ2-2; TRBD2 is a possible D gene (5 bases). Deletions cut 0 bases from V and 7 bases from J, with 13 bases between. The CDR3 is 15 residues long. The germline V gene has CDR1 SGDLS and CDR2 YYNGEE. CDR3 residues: CASSVEASRFGELFF. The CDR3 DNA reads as TGTGCCAGCAGCGTAGAGGCTAGCAGGTTCGGGGAGCTGTTTTTT.

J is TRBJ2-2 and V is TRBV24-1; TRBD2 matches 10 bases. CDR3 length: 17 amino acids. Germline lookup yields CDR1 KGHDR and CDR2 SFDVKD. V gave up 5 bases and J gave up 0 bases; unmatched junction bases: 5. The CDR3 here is CATSVGSGRTNTGELFF. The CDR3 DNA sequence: TGTGCCACCAGTGTTGGTAGCGGGAGGACGAACACCGGGGAGCTGTTTTTT.

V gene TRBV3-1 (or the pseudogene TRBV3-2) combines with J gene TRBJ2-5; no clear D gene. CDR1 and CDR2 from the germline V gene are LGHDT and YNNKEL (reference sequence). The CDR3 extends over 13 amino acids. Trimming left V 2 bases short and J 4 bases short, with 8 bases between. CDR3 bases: TGTGCCAGCAGCCAAAACTACGGAGAGACCCAGTACTTC. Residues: CASSQNYGETQYF.

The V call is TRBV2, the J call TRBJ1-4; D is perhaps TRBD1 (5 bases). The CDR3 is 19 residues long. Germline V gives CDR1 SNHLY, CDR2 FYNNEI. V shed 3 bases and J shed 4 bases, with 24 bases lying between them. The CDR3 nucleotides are TGTGCCAGCAGTGAGGCCCGGGGAGGGGTCCTAAGGGGTAATGAAAAACTGTTTTTT. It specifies CASSEARGGVLRGNEKLFF.